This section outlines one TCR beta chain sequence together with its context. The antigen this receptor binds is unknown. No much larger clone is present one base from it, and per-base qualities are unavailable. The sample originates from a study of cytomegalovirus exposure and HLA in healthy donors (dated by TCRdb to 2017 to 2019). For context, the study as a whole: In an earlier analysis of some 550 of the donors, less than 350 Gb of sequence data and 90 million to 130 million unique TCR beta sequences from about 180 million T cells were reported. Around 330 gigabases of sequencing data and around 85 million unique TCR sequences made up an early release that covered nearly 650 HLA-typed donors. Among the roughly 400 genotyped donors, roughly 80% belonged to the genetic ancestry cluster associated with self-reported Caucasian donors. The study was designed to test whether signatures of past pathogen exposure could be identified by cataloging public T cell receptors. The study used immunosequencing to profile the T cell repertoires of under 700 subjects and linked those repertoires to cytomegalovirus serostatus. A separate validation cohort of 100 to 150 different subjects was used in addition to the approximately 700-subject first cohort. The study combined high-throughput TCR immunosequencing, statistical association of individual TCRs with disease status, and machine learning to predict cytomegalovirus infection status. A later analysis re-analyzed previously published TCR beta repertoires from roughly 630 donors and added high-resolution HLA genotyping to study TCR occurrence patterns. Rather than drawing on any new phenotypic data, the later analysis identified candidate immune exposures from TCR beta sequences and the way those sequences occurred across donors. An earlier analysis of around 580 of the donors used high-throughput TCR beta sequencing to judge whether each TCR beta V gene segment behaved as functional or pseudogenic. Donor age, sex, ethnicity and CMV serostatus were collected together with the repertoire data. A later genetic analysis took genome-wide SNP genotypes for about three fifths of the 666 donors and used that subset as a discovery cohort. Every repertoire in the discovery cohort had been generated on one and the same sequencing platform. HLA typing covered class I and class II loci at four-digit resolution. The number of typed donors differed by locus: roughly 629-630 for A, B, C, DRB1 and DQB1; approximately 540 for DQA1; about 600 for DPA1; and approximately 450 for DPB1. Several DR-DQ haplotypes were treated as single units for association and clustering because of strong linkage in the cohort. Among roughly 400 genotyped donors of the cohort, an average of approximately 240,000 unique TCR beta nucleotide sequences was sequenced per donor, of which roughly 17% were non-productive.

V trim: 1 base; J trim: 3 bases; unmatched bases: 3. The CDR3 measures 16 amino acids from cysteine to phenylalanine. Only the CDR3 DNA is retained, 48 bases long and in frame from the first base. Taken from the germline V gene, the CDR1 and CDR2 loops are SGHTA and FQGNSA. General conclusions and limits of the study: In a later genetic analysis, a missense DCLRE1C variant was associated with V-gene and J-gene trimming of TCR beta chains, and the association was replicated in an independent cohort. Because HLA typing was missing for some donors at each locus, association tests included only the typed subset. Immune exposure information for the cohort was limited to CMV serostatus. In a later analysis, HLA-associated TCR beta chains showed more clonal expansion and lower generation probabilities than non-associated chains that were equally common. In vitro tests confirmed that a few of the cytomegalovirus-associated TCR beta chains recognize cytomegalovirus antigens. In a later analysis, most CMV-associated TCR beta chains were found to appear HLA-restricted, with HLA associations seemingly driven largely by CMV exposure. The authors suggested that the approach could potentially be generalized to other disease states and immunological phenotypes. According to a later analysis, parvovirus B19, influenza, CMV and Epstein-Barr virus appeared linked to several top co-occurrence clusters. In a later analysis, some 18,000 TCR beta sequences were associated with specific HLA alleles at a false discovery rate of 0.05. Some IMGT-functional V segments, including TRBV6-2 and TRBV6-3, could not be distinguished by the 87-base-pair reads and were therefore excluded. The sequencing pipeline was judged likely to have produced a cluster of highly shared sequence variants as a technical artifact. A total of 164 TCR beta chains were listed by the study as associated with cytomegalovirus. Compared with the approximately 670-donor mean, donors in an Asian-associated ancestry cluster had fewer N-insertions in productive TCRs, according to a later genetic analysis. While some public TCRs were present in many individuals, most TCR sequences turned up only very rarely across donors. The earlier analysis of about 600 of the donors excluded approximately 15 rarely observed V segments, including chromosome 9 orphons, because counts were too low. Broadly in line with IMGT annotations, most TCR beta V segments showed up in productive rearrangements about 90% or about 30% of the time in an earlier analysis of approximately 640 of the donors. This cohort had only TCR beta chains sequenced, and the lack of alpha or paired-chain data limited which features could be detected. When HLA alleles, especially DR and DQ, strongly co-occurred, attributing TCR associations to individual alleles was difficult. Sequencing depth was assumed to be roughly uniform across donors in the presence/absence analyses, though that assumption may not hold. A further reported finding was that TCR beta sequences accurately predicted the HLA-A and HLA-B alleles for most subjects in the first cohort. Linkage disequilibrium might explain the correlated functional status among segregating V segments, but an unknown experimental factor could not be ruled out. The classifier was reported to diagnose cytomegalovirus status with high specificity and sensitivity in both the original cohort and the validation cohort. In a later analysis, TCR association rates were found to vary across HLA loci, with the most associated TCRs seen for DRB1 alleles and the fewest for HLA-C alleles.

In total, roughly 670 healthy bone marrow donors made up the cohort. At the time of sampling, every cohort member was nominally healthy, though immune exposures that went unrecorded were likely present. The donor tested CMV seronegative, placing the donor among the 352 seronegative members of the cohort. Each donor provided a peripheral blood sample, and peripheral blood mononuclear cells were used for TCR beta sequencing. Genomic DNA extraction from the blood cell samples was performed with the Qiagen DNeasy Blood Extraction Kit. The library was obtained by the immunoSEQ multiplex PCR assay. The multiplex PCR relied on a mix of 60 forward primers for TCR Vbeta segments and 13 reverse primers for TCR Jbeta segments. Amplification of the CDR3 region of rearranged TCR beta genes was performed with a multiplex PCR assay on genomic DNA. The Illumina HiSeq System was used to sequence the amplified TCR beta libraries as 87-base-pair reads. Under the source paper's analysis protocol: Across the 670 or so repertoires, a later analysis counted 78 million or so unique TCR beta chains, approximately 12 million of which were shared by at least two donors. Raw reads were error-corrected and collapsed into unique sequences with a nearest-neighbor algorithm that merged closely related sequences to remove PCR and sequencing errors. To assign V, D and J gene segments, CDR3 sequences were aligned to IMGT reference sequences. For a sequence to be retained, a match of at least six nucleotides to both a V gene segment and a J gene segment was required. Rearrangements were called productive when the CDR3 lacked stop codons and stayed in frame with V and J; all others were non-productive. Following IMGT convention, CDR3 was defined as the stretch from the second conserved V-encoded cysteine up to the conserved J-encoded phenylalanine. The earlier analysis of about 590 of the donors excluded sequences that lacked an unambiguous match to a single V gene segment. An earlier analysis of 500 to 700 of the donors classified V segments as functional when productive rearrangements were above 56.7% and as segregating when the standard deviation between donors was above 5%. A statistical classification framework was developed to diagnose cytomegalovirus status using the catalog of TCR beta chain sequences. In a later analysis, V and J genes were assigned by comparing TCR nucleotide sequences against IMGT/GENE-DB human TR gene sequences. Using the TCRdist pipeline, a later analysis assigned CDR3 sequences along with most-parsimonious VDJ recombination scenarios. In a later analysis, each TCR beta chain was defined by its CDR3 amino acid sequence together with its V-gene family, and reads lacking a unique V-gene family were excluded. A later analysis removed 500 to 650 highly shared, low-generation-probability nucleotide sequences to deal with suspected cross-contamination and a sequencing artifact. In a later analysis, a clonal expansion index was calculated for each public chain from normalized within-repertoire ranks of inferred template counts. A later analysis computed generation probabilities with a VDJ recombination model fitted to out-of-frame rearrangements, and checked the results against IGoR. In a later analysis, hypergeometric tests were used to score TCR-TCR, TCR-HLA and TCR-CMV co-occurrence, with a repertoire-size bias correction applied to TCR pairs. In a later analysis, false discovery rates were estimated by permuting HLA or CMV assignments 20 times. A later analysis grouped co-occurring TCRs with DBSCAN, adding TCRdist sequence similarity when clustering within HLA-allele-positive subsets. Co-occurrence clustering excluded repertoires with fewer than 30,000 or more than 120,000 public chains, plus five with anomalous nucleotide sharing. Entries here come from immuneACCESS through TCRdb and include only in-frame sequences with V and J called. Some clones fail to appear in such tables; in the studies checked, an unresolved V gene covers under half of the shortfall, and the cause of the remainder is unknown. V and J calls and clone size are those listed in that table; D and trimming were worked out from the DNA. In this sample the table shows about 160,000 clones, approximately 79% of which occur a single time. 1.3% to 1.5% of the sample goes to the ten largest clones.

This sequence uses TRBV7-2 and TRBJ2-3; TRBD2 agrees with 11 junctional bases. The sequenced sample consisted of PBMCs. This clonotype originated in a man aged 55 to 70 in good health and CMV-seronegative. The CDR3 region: CASSLGASGGTDTQYF. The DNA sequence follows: TGTGCCAGCAGCTTAGGGGCTAGCGGGGGGACAGATACGCAGTATTTT.